Listed below are T cell receptor beta chains from one sample, sequenced in a study of control samples from healthy donors and cancer patients. Generated by immunoSEQ multiplex PCR, the TCRdb table keeps only in-frame clones and is missing some. Counted here are approximately 120,000 clones, around 92% occurring once; the ten biggest clones make up approximately 0.58%. The sequenced sample consisted of PBMCs. The source of these receptors is an elderly man with head and neck cancer. Each CDR3 is given with its conserved first and last residue. D genes are given only for firm matches. Clone size is stated in some rows and not others, as once, few, many or a class when expanded.

size: once
J: TRBJ2-5
D: .
V: TRBV12-5
CDR3: CASAEDSRGRKTQYF
DNA: TGTGCTAGTGCGGAGGACAGTCGCGGGAGAAAGACCCAGTACTTC

size: .
J: TRBJ1-1
D: .
V: TRBV11-2
CDR3: CASSLDQGGMWSFF
DNA: TGTGCCAGCAGCTTAGATCAAGGGGGGATGTGGTCTTTCTTT

size: .
J: TRBJ2-7
D: TRBD2
V: TRBV4-1
CDR3: CASSQRQRESNEQYF
DNA: TGCGCCAGCAGCCAACGTCAGCGGGAGTCCAACGAGCAGTACTTC

size: .
J: TRBJ2-1
D: .
V: TRBV18
CDR3: CASSPPSRNEQFF
DNA: TGTGCCAGCTCACCACCGAGTCGGAATGAGCAGTTCTTC

size: .
J: TRBJ2-1
D: .
V: TRBV14
CDR3: CASRPWDSVGDEQFF
DNA: TGTGCCAGCAGGCCCTGGGATAGCGTGGGTGATGAGCAGTTCTTC

size: .
J: TRBJ1-3
D: .
V: TRBV5-5
CDR3: CASSLALGAGNTIYF
DNA: TGTGCCAGCAGCTTGGCCCTTGGTGCTGGAAACACCATATATTTT

size: .
J: TRBJ2-5
D: .
V: TRBV7-9
CDR3: CASSAGETQYF
DNA: TGTGCCAGCAGCGCGGGGGAGACCCAGTACTTC

size: .
J: TRBJ1-5
D: .
V: TRBV10-3
CDR3: CAISEPGGQPQHF
DNA: TGTGCCATCAGTGAACCGGGCGGACAGCCCCAGCATTTT

size: .
J: TRBJ2-7
D: .
V: TRBV25-1
CDR3: CASSESGGMGSYEQYF
DNA: TGTGCCAGCAGTGAATCGGGGGGCATGGGGTCCTACGAGCAGTACTTC

size: .
J: TRBJ1-1
D: TRBD1
V: TRBV4-3
CDR3: CASRRDRGEAFF
DNA: TGCGCCAGCAGGAGGGACAGGGGTGAAGCTTTCTTT

size: .
J: TRBJ2-7
D: .
V: TRBV4-1
CDR3: CASSQTIDRNYEQYF
DNA: TGCGCCAGCAGCCAAACCATCGACAGAAACTACGAGCAGTACTTC

size: .
J: TRBJ1-4
D: .
V: TRBV7-6
CDR3: CASSPLTGPATNEKLFF
DNA: TGTGCCAGCAGTCCCCTCACAGGACCTGCAACTAATGAAAAACTGTTTTTT

size: .
J: TRBJ2-3
D: .
V: TRBV5-1
CDR3: CASSPSGGLTDTQYF
DNA: TGCGCCAGCAGCCCGAGTGGCGGGCTTACAGATACGCAGTATTTT

size: .
J: TRBJ2-1
D: TRBD1
V: TRBV19
CDR3: CASMRQGSGATVNEQFF
DNA: TGTGCCAGTATGAGACAGGGGAGTGGAGCTACTGTGAATGAGCAGTTCTTC

size: .
J: TRBJ2-7
D: .
V: TRBV10-1
CDR3: CASSESRGSQKDEQYF
DNA: TGCGCCAGCAGTGAGTCTAGGGGGTCCCAGAAAGACGAGCAGTACTTC

size: .
J: TRBJ1-1
D: .
V: TRBV12-5
CDR3: CASGLWGTDTEAFF
DNA: TGTGCTAGTGGTTTGTGGGGGACGGACACTGAAGCTTTCTTT

size: .
J: TRBJ1-1
D: .
V: TRBV12-3/TRBV12-4
CDR3: CASSFSNTEAFF
DNA: TGTGCCAGCAGTTTCTCGAACACTGAAGCTTTCTTT

size: .
J: TRBJ2-5
D: .
V: TRBV29-1
CDR3: CSVRQETQYF
DNA: TGCAGCGTCAGACAAGAGACCCAGTACTTC

size: once
J: TRBJ2-5
D: .
V: TRBV7-9
CDR3: CASSLIGRGEETQYF
DNA: TGTGCCAGCAGCTTAATCGGACGCGGGGAAGAGACCCAGTACTTC

size: .
J: TRBJ2-5
D: TRBD1
V: TRBV25-1
CDR3: CASSEYRTDRVEETQYF
DNA: TGTGCCAGCAGTGAATATCGGACCGACAGGGTGGAAGAGACCCAGTACTTC

size: .
J: TRBJ2-3
D: .
V: TRBV7-9
CDR3: CASSSKFADTQYF
DNA: TGTGCCAGCAGCTCCAAATTCGCAGATACGCAGTATTTT

size: .
J: TRBJ1-5
D: .
V: TRBV12-3/TRBV12-4
CDR3: CASSLQANQPQHF
DNA: TGTGCCAGCAGTTTACAGGCGAATCAGCCCCAGCATTTT

size: .
J: TRBJ1-1
D: TRBD1
V: TRBV27
CDR3: CASSPQGTEAFF
DNA: TGTGCCAGCAGTCCACAGGGGACTGAAGCTTTCTTT

size: .
J: TRBJ2-2
D: .
V: TRBV10-2
CDR3: CASSESGAEAGELFF
DNA: TGCGCCAGCAGTGAGTCGGGGGCTGAGGCCGGGGAGCTGTTTTTT

size: once
J: TRBJ1-6
D: .
V: TRBV6-5
CDR3: CASRTAENSPLHF
DNA: TGTGCCAGCAGGACCGCGGAAAATTCACCCCTCCACTTT

size: .
J: TRBJ2-3
D: .
V: TRBV5-1
CDR3: CASSLASGTDTQYF
DNA: TGCGCCAGCAGCTTGGCTAGCGGCACAGATACGCAGTATTTT

size: .
J: TRBJ2-2
D: .
V: TRBV7-9
CDR3: CASTQSVTGELFF
DNA: TGTGCCAGCACCCAATCGGTCACCGGGGAGCTGTTTTTT

size: .
J: TRBJ2-7
D: TRBD1
V: TRBV6-5
CDR3: CASSWTGGSSPDEQYF
DNA: TGTGCCAGCAGTTGGACAGGGGGATCGTCCCCGGACGAGCAGTACTTC

size: .
J: TRBJ2-7
D: .
V: TRBV10-3
CDR3: CAISESFTTGAVYEQYF
DNA: TGTGCCATCAGTGAGTCCTTTACGACAGGTGCGGTCTACGAGCAGTACTTC

size: .
J: TRBJ2-7
D: .
V: TRBV30
CDR3: CAWSPGLSYEQYF
DNA: TGTGCCTGGTCACCAGGGCTCTCCTACGAGCAGTACTTC

size: .
J: TRBJ2-2
D: .
V: TRBV4-1
CDR3: CASSQARDRNTGELFF
DNA: TGCGCCAGCAGCCAAGCGCGGGACAGGAACACCGGGGAGCTGTTTTTT

size: .
J: TRBJ2-2
D: .
V: TRBV2
CDR3: CASRVTGELFF
DNA: TGTGCCAGCAGGGTCACCGGGGAGCTGTTTTTT

size: .
J: TRBJ1-2
D: .
V: TRBV21-1
CDR3: CASSKEQGVGKDYGYTF
DNA: TGTGCCAGCAGCAAAGAACAGGGCGTAGGGAAGGACTATGGCTACACCTTC

size: .
J: TRBJ1-3
D: .
V: TRBV7-4
CDR3: CASSAQDFFSGNTIYF
DNA: TGTGCCAGCAGCGCACAGGATTTTTTCTCTGGAAACACCATATATTTT

size: .
J: TRBJ2-7
D: TRBD2
V: TRBV6-5
CDR3: CASSTGLAYEQYF
DNA: TGTGCCAGCAGTACAGGACTAGCCTACGAGCAGTACTTC

size: .
J: TRBJ2-5
D: TRBD1
V: TRBV5-1
CDR3: CASSRGPVETQYF
DNA: TGCGCCAGCAGCAGGGGGCCAGTGGAGACCCAGTACTTC

size: .
J: TRBJ1-3
D: TRBD1
V: TRBV9
CDR3: CASSGQGTGNTIYF
DNA: TGTGCCAGCAGCGGACAGGGGACTGGAAACACCATATATTTT

size: .
J: TRBJ1-6
D: TRBD1
V: TRBV7-9
CDR3: CASSPRQGANSPLHF
DNA: TGTGCCAGCAGTCCAAGACAGGGTGCGAATTCACCCCTCCACTTT

size: .
J: TRBJ1-4
D: .
V: TRBV5-5
CDR3: CASSLGWGDEKLFF
DNA: TGTGCCAGCAGCTTGGGATGGGGGGATGAAAAACTGTTTTTT

size: once
J: TRBJ2-2
D: TRBD1
V: TRBV6-5
CDR3: CASRQGAWTGELFF
DNA: TGTGCCAGCAGACAGGGGGCCTGGACCGGGGAGCTGTTTTTT

size: .
J: TRBJ2-3
D: TRBD1
V: TRBV29-1
CDR3: CSVYSGTGWADTQYF
DNA: TGCAGCGTTTACTCCGGGACAGGGTGGGCAGATACGCAGTATTTT

size: .
J: TRBJ1-4
D: TRBD1
V: TRBV3-1/TRBV3-2
CDR3: CASSPAGTANEKLFF
DNA: TGTGCCAGCAGCCCGGCGGGGACAGCCAATGAAAAACTGTTTTTT

size: .
J: TRBJ1-2
D: .
V: TRBV9
CDR3: CASSVRAGRYTF
DNA: TGTGCCAGCAGCGTAAGGGCAGGCCGCTACACCTTC

size: .
J: TRBJ2-7
D: .
V: TRBV6-5
CDR3: CARFSSPYEQYF
DNA: TGTGCCAGATTCTCCAGTCCCTACGAGCAGTACTTC

size: .
J: TRBJ1-2
D: .
V: TRBV30
CDR3: CAWSGVGGDGYTF
DNA: TGTGCCTGGAGTGGCGTGGGGGGGGATGGCTACACCTTC

size: .
J: TRBJ1-6
D: .
V: TRBV6-6
CDR3: CAGGAANNSPLHF
DNA: TGTGCCGGGGGGGCAGCCAATAATTCACCCCTCCACTTT

size: .
J: TRBJ2-1
D: TRBD2
V: TRBV11-2
CDR3: CASSLSAGGDEQFF
DNA: TGTGCCAGCAGCTTGTCAGCGGGGGGTGATGAGCAGTTCTTC

size: few
J: TRBJ1-3
D: .
V: TRBV5-1
CDR3: CASSPGRGSKYSGNTIYF
DNA: TGCGCCAGCAGCCCGGGCCGGGGGTCGAAGTACTCTGGAAACACCATATATTTT

size: .
J: TRBJ2-3
D: .
V: TRBV25-1
CDR3: CASSPLFHAQYF
DNA: TGTGCCAGCAGTCCTCTATTTCATGCGCAGTATTTT

size: .
J: TRBJ1-6
D: .
V: TRBV19
CDR3: CASSRSLLYNSPLHF
DNA: TGTGCCAGTAGTCGGTCGCTACTTTATAATTCACCCCTCCACTTT

size: .
J: TRBJ1-1
D: .
V: TRBV25-1
CDR3: CASSEQGLVTEAFF
DNA: TGTGCCAGCAGTGAACAGGGCTTGGTTACTGAAGCTTTCTTT

size: .
J: TRBJ2-5
D: TRBD1
V: TRBV19
CDR3: CASSIQGVVETQYF
DNA: TGTGCCAGTAGTATACAGGGGGTTGTGGAGACCCAGTACTTC

size: .
J: TRBJ2-5
D: TRBD2
V: TRBV27
CDR3: CASRTSGRASRETQYF
DNA: TGTGCCAGCAGGACTAGCGGGAGGGCCTCACGGGAGACCCAGTACTTC